A single TCR beta chain is shown here with its context. What it binds is unknown. The CDR3 goes on 3 residues after the read ends, and that part is filled in from the germline J gene. The V gene end was trimmed by 5 bases and the J gene end by 0 bases; junction bases not matched to a gene: 1. The CDR3 spans 15 residues. Germline CDR1 SEHNR, CDR2 FQNEAQ (reference sequence). These data are taken from a study of T cells in women clearing cervical HPV infection. As for the study in general: Case blood was drawn when the lesion was first found; control blood after infection became undetectable. Overall study findings and caveats: CIN3+ cases had significantly higher TCR richness than controls; evenness did not differ. Cases carried less TRBV6-7 than controls: 0.11% versus 0.16%.

This table comes from immunoSEQ multiplex PCR, and its TCRdb copy is limited to in-frame clones, with some not included. The sample features roughly 14,000 clones, with 7.6% in its top ten. Sequencing was carried out using blood buffy coat. This sequence joins TRBV7-9 and TRBJ2-1; 10 positions match TRBD2. The source of this sequence is a woman aged 18 to 75 with a cervical HPV16 infection that either progressed to CIN3+ or cleared (not recorded which). CDR3 DNA (partial): TGTGCCAGCAGCCCTAGCGGGGGCTCCTACAATGAG. Translation: CASSPSGGSYNE. The entire CDR3 sequence reads CASSPSGGSYNEQFF.